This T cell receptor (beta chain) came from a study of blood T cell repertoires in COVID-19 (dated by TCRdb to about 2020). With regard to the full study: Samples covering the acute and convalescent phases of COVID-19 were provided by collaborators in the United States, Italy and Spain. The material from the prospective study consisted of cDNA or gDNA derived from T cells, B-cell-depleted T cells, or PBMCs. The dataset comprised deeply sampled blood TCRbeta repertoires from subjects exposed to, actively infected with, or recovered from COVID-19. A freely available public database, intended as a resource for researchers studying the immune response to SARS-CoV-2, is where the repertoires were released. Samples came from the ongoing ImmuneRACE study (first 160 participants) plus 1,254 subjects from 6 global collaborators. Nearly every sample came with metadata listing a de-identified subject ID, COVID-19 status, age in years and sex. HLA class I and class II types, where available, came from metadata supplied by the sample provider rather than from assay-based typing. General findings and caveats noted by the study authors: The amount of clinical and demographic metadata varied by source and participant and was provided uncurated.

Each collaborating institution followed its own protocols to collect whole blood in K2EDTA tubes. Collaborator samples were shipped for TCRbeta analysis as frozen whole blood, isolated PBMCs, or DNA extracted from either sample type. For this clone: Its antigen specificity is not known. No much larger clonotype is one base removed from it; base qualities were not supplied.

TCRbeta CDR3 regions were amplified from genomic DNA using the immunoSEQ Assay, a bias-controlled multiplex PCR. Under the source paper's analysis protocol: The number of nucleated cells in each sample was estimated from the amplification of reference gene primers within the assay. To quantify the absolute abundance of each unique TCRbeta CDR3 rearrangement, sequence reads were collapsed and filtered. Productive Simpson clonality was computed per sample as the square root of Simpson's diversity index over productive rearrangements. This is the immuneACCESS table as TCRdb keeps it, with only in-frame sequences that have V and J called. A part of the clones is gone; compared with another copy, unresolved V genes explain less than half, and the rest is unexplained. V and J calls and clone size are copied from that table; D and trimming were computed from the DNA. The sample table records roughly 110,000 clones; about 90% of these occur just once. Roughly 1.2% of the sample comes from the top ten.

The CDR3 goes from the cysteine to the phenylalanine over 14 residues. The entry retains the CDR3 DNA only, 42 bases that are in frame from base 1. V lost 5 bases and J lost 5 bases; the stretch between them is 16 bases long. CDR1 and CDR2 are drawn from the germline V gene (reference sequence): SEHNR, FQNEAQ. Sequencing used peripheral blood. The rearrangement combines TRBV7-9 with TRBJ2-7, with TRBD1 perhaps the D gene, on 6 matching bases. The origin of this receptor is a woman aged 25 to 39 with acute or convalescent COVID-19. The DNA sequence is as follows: TGTGCCAGCAGCCCCGGACAGATCGTCGACGAGCAGTACTTC. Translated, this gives CASSPGQIVDEQYF.